This T cell receptor beta chain was observed in a study of blood T cell repertoires in COVID-19. For the study at large: The analysed material was cDNA or gDNA that came from T cells, B-cell-depleted T cells, or PBMCs.

Per the authors' pipeline: Amplification of reference gene primers was used by the study to estimate nucleated cell counts. Some clones are missing from TCRdb's copy, which holds only in-frame ones; the method was immunoSEQ multiplex PCR. V and J calls and clone size come straight from that table; D and trimming were deduced from the DNA. The sample records approximately 210,000 clones, 89% being singletons. Either two negative PCRs, clearance, or symptom resolution qualified Cohort 3 donors as recovered. This clone was counted between two and nine times. The CDR3 spans 14 residues. Germline CDR1 reads SGHAT; CDR2 reads FQNNGV. The germline V and J ends were trimmed by 1 base and 7 bases, with 11 bases remaining between them.

The chain joins TRBV11-2 to TRBJ2-1, with D unresolved. This sequence originates from a woman aged 18-29 years who had recovered from COVID-19. Sequenced: PBMCs or T cells enriched from blood (not recorded which). The CDR3, as DNA: TGTGCCAGCAGCTTAGGGTCCGTGGAGAATGAGCAGTTCTTC. It codes for CASSLGSVENEQFF.